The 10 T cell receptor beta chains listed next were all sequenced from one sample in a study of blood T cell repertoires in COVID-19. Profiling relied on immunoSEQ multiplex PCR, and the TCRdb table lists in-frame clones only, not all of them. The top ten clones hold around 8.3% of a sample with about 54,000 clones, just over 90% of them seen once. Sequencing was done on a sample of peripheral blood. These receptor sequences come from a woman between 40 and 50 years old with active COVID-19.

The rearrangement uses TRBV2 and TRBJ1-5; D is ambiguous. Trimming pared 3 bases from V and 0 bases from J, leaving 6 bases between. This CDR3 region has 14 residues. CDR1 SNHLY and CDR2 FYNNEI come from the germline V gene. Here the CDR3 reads CASSDGPSNQPQHF. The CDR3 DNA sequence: TGTGCCAGCAGTGACGGTCCTAGCAATCAGCCCCAGCATTTT.

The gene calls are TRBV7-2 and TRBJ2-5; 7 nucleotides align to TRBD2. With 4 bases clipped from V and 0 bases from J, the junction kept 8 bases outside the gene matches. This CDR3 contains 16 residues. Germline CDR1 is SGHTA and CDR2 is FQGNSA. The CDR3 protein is CASSWPGLQYQETQYF. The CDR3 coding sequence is TGTGCCAGCAGCTGGCCGGGACTACAGTACCAAGAGACCCAGTACTTC.

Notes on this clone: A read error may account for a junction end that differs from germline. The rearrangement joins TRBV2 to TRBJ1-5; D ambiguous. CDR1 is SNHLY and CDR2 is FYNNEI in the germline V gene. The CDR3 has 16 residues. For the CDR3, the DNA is TGTGCCAGCAGCGAAGACTGGGAGGGTTTCAATCAGCCCCAGCATTTT. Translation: CASSEDWEGFNQPQHF. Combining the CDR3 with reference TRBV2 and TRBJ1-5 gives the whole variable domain EPEVTQTPSHQVTQMGQEVILRCVPISNHLYFYWYRQILGQKVEFLVSFYNNEISEKSEIFDDQFSVERPDGSNFTLKIRSTKLEDSAMYFCASSEDWEGFNQPQHFGDGTRLSIL.

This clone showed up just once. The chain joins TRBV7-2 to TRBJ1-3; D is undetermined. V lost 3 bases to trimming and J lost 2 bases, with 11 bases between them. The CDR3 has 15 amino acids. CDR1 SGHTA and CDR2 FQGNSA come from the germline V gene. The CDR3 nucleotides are TGTGCCAGCAGCTTCTTCCAGTTACCTGGAAACACCATATATTTT. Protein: CASSFFQLPGNTIYF.

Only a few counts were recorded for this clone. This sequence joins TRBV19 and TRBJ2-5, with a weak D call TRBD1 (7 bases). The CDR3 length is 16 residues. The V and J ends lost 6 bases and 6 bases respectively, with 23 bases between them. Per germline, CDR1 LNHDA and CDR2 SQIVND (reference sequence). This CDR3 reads CASRGGPGQIEQTQYF. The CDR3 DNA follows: TGTGCCAGTAGGGGGGGCCCGGGACAGATCGAACAGACCCAGTACTTC.

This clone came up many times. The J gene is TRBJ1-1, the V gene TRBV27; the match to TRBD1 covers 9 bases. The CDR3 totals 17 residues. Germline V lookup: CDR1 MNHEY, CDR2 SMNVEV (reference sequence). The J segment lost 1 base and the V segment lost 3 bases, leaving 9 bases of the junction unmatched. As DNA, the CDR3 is TGTGCCAGCAGTTTCTACGGACAGGGGCTCCCGAACACTGAAGCTTTCTTT. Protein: CASSFYGQGLPNTEAFF.

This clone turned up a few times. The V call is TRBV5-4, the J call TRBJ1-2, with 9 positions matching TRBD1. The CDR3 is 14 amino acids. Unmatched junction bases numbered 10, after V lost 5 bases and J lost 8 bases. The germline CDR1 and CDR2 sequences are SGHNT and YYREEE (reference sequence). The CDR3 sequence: CASRYPGQGGGYTF. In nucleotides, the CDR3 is TGTGCCAGCAGGTATCCGGGACAGGGCGGCGGCTACACCTTC. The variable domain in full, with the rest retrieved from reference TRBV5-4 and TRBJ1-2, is ETGVTQSPTHLIKTRGQQVTLRCSSQSGHNTVSWYQQALGQGPQFIFQYYREEENGRGNFPPRFSGLQFPNYSSELNVNALELDDSALYLCASRYPGQGGGYTFGSGTRLTVV.

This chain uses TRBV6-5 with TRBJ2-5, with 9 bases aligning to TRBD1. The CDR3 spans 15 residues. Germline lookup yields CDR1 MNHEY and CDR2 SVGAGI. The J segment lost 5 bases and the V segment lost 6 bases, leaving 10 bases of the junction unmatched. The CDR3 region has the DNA TGTGCCAGCAGGAGAGACAGGGGGGTTTTGGAGACCCAGTACTTC. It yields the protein CASRRDRGVLETQYF.

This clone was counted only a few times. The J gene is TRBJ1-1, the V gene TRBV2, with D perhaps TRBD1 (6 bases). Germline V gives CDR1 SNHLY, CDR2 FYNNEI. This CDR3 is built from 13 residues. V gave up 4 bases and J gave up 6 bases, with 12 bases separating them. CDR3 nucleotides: TGTGCCAGCAGTGCAAACAGGGTCGCTGAAGCTTTCTTT. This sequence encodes CASSANRVAEAFF. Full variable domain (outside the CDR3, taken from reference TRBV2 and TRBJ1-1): EPEVTQTPSHQVTQMGQEVILRCVPISNHLYFYWYRQILGQKVEFLVSFYNNEISEKSEIFDDQFSVERPDGSNFTLKIRSTKLEDSAMYFCASSANRVAEAFFGQGTRLTVV.

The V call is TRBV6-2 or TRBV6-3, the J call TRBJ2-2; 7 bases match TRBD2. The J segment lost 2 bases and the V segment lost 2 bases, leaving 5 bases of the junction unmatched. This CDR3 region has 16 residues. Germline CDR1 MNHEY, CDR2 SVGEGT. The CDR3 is CASSYVGTINTGELFF. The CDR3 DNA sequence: TGTGCCAGCAGTTACGTTGGGACTATAAACACCGGGGAGCTGTTTTTT.